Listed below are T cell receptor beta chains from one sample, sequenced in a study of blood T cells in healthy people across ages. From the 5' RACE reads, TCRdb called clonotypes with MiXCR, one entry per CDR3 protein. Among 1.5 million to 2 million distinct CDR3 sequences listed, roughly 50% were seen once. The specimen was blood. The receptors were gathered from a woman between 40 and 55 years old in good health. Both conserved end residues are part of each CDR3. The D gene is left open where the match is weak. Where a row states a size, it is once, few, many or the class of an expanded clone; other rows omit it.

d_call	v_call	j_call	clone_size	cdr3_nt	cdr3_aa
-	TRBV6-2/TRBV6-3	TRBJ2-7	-	TGTGCCAGCAGTTACTCCAGGACAACTGCCTACGAGCAGTACTTC	CASSYSRTTAYEQYF
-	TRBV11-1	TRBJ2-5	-	TGTGCCAGCAGCCACGGCTTCCGGGACACCAATGAGCAGTACTTC	CASSHGFRDTNEQYF
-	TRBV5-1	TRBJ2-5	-	TGCGCCAGCAGCTCGGGACACCCTGGGACCCAGTACTTC	CASSSGHPGTQYF
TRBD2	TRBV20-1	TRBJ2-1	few	TGCAGTGCTAGAGGACAAACGGTCGGGACTAGCGGGGGGGTCTACAATGAGCAGTTCTTC	CSARGQTVGTSGGVYNEQFF
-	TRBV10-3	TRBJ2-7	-	TGTGCCATCAGTGAGGGGAAGGGTCACTCCTACGAGCAGTACTTC	CAISEGKGHSYEQYF
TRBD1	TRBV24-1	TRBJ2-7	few	TGTGCCACCAGTGAGGGACTGGGGACAGGGTCCTACGAGCAGTACTTC	CATSEGLGTGSYEQYF
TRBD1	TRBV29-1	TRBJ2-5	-	TGCAGCGTTCCCTTACCGACAGGGTTGAGGTACTTC	CSVPLPTGLRYF
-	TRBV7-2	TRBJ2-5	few	TGTGCCAGCAGCTCGGCACTTGAGACCCAGTACTTC	CASSSALETQYF
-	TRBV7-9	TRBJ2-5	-	TGTGCCAGCAGCTTAGTCCCAATGGAGACCCAGTACTTC	CASSLVPMETQYF
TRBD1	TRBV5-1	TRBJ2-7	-	TGCGCCAGCGGACGACAGGGGACGGACGAGCAGTACTTC	CASGRQGTDEQYF
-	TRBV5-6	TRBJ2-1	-	TGTGCCAGCAGCCCGGTGGGCAGGGCTGGATACAATGAGCAGTTCTTC	CASSPVGRAGYNEQFF
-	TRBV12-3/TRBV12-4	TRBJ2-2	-	TGTGCCAGCAGTACCAGTCCTAAGAACACCGGGGAGCTGTTTTTT	CASSTSPKNTGELFF
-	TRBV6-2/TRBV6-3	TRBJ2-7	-	TGTGCCAGCAGTTACTCGGGTTTCCAGGCCTACGAGCAGTACTTC	CASSYSGFQAYEQYF
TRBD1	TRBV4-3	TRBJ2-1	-	TGCGCCAGCAGCCAAGATCAGGGACAGGGAAGGTGGGGCTCCTACAATGAGCAGTTCTTC	CASSQDQGQGRWGSYNEQFF
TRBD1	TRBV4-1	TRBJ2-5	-	TGCGCCAGCAGCCAAGGGGACAGAGTACGACAAGAGACCCAGTACTTC	CASSQGDRVRQETQYF
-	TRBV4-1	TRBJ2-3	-	TGCGCCAGCAGCCAAGATAGAGTGACCCCCCTGCTGCCAGATACGCAGTATTTT	CASSQDRVTPLLPDTQYF
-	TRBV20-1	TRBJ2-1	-	TGCAGTGCTAGAGGGGGGGTCAACAATGAGCAGTTCTTC	CSARGGVNNEQFF
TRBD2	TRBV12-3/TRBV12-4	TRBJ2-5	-	TGTGCCAGCAGTTTAACTTTAGGCGGGAGAATACTAGAGACCCAGTACTTC	CASSLTLGGRILETQYF
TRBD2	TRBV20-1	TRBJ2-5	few	TGCAGTGCTAGAGATTTGGGACGGGGGGTGGCCCAGTACTTC	CSARDLGRGVAQYF
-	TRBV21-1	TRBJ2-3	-	TGTGCCAGCAGCAAAAGGGGGGCGGGATTTCCAGATACGCAGTATTTT	CASSKRGAGFPDTQYF
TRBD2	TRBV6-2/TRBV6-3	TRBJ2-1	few	TGTGCCAGCCAGCGGGGGGCCTCGTTTTGGAATGAGCAGTTCTTC	CASQRGASFWNEQFF
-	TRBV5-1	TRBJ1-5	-	TGCGCCAGCAGCTTGGTTTGCAGGGATAGCAATCAGCCCCAGCATTTT	CASSLVCRDSNQPQHF
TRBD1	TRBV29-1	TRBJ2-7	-	TGCAGCGTTGTAAAGGGGGCGACGTACGAGCAGTACTTC	CSVVKGATYEQYF
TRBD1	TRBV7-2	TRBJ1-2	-	TGTGCCAGCAGCTTGCAGGGGGACAGGAACTATGGCTACACCTTC	CASSLQGDRNYGYTF
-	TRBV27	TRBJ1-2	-	TGTGCCAGCAGTCTACGCCGGGACTATGGCTACACCTTC	CASSLRRDYGYTF
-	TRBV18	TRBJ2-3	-	TGTGCCAGCTCCCGACAGTTGCTTACGCAGTATTTT	CASSRQLLTQYF
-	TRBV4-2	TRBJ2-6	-	TGTGCCAGCAGCCAAGAGGCTGCTGGGGCCAACGTCCTGACTTTC	CASSQEAAGANVLTF
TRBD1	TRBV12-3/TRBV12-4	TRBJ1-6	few	TGTGCCAGCAGTAAGACAGGGCTGAATTCACCCCTCCACTTT	CASSKTGLNSPLHF
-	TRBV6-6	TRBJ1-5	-	TGTGCCAGCCGGGGGGGGAAAGGCCCCGCTAATCAGCCCCAGCATTTT	CASRGGKGPANQPQHF
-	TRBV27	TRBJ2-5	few	TGTGCCACCATGGACTACTCCCTCGAGACCCAGTACTTC	CATMDYSLETQYF
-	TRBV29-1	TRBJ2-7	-	TGCAGCGCCCCTCCCCCATCCCAGGGTCATCCCTACGAGCAGTACTTC	CSAPPPSQGHPYEQYF
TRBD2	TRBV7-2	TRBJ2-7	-	TGTGCCAGCAGCTTGGATCGGGTCGGGGGGAGATACTACGAGCAGTACTTC	CASSLDRVGGRYYEQYF
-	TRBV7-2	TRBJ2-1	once	TGTGCCAGCAGCCCTCCCGAGGGAGCGCCAAATGAGCAGTTCTTC	CASSPPEGAPNEQFF
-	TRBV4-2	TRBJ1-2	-	TGTGCCAGCAGCCAAGACCAAATGGGGAACTATGGCTACACCTTC	CASSQDQMGNYGYTF
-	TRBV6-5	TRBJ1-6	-	TGTGCCAGCAGTTACTCACGGGGCTGGGATTCACCCCTCCACTTT	CASSYSRGWDSPLHF
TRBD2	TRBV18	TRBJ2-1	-	TGTGCCAGCTCACCTCGCGAAGGGACTAGCGGGGGGCCAGAGCAGTTCTTC	CASSPREGTSGGPEQFF
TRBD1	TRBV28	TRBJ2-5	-	TGTGCCAGCAGTTTATTCGCACCTGGGACAGACCAAGAGACCCAGTACTTC	CASSLFAPGTDQETQYF